The 14 T cell receptor beta chains listed next were all sequenced from one sample in a study of cytomegalovirus exposure and HLA in healthy donors. Here immunoSEQ multiplex PCR was the method, and the copy in TCRdb shows in-frame clones only, minus some. Among some 150,000 clones listed, 80% to 90% were seen once. The source material was PBMCs. These TCRs come from a woman between 18 and 29 years old in good health and CMV-seropositive.

This sequence joins TRBV10-2 and TRBJ2-1; 8 bases fit TRBD2. The germline V gene has CDR1 WSHSY and CDR2 SAAADI. The CDR3 sequence is 16 residues long. V was clipped by 6 bases and J by 3 bases; unmatched bases: 10. In nucleotides, the CDR3 is TGCGCCAGCAGACATTACTCGGGGGGGAACTACAATGAGCAGTTCTTC. Its protein is CASRHYSGGNYNEQFF.

This chain connects TRBV7-8 to TRBJ2-5; perhaps TRBD1 as D (5 bases). The CDR3 runs 16 residues. With 7 bases removed from V and 4 bases from J, the gap between germline ends came to 22 bases. Germline loops: CDR1 SGHVS, CDR2 FQNEAQ. The CDR3 DNA sequence: TGTGCCAGCATCTCGACCGGGCCAGGGATGAGAGAGACCCAGTACTTC. Translating gives CASISTGPGMRETQYF. The full variable domain, in which reference TRBV7-8 and TRBJ2-5 provide the parts outside the CDR3, is GAGVSQSPRYKVAKRGQDVALRCDPISGHVSLFWYQQALGQGPEFLTYFQNEAQLDKSGLPSDRFFAERPEGSVSTLKIQRTQQEDSAVYLCASISTGPGMRETQYFGPGTRLLVL.

The chain links TRBV9 to TRBJ2-2; weak D call: TRBD2 (6 bases). With 3 bases removed from V and 6 bases from J, the gap between germline ends came to 12 bases. Looked up from germline, CDR1 is SGDLS and CDR2 is YYNGEE. The CDR3 is 14 amino acids. CDR3 residues: CASSEEGLAGELFF. CDR3 in DNA: TGTGCCAGCAGCGAGGAGGGGCTGGCCGGGGAGCTGTTTTTT.

The chain uses TRBV7-2 and TRBJ2-7; possibly TRBD1 for D (7 bases). Germline lookup yields CDR1 SGHTA and CDR2 FQGNSA. The CDR3 runs 15 residues. V was trimmed by 4 bases and J by 4 bases, leaving 17 bases between them. The CDR3 is CASSSGAGGGYEQYF. As DNA, the CDR3 is TGTGCCAGCAGCTCAGGGGCAGGGGGAGGATACGAGCAGTACTTC.

V and J are TRBV4-1 and TRBJ2-7; 8 bases map to TRBD1. The CDR3 loop spans 14 amino acids. Germline values: CDR1 MGHRA, CDR2 YSYEKL. V gave up 1 base and J gave up 9 bases; unmatched junction bases: 8. CDR3 bases: TGCGCCAGCAGCCAAGGACAGGGGCCAGGCGCGCAGTACTTC. Translating gives CASSQGQGPGAQYF.

A note on this clone: A junction boundary mismatches the germline segment, possibly from a read error. The rearrangement joins TRBV7-9 to TRBJ2-5; TRBD2 is a possible D gene (6 bases). The CDR3 is 13 amino acids. Per germline, CDR1 SEHNR and CDR2 FQNEAQ (reference sequence). CDR3 residues: CASSLVDSPGVDF. DNA of the CDR3: TGTGCCAGCAGCTTAGTAGACTCGCCGGGAGTTGACTTC.

This clone was recorded only once. V is TRBV7-9 and J is TRBJ2-2; 8 bases are shared with TRBD1. Germline V gives CDR1 SEHNR, CDR2 FQNEAQ (reference sequence). Trimming removed 6 bases from V and 4 bases from J; junction bases left unmatched: 7. The CDR3 totals 15 residues. CDR3 coding DNA: TGTGCCAGCAGAGCTCTTACAGGGGGCACCGGGGAGCTGTTTTTT. As protein: CASRALTGGTGELFF.

This clone was recorded once. The chain has TRBV7-2 and TRBJ1-1, with D possibly being TRBD1 (6 bases). CDR3 length equals 13 residues. CDR1 is SGHTA and CDR2 is FQGNSA in the germline V gene. Trimming removed 2 bases at V and 7 bases at J, with 11 bases between. The CDR3 DNA reads TGTGCCAGCAGCTTAATTGGACAGTATGAAGCTTTCTTT. Translated: CASSLIGQYEAFF. The full variable domain, its missing parts supplied by reference TRBV7-2 and TRBJ1-1, is GAGVSQSPSNKVTEKGKDVELRCDPISGHTALYWYRQSLGQGLEFLIYFQGNSAPDKSGLPSDRFSAERTGGSVSTLTIQRTQQEDSAVYLCASSLIGQYEAFFGQGTRLTVV.

The chain has TRBV7-9 and TRBJ1-1; 10 nucleotides align to TRBD1. The germline gives CDR1 SEHNR, CDR2 FQNEAQ (reference sequence). This CDR3 comprises 16 residues. V shed 5 bases and J 0 bases; nucleotides not matched to a gene: 6. DNA of the CDR3: TGTGCCAGCAGCGAGCGGACAGGGGGTTTGAACACTGAAGCTTTCTTT. It translates to CASSERTGGLNTEAFF.

This rearrangement joins TRBV29-1 to TRBJ1-2, with D unresolved. This CDR3 is 15 amino acids long. Trimming left V 4 bases short and J 5 bases short, with 20 bases between. CDR1 and CDR2 (germline): SQVTM, ANQGSEA. This chain's CDR3 is CSVVDGRAGKYGYTF. In nucleotides, the CDR3 is TGCAGCGTTGTGGACGGACGGGCGGGGAAGTATGGCTACACCTTC.

This rearrangement joins TRBV6-1 to TRBJ2-2; possibly TRBD1 for D (7 bases). The V end was cut by 4 bases, the J end by 3 bases, with 15 bases between. Germline V CDR1 and CDR2: MNHNS, SASEGT. This CDR3 contains 16 residues. CDR3 DNA: TGTGCCAGCAGTGGGGGCGGCAGGGGGGACACCGGGGAGCTGTTTTTT. This codes for CASSGGGRGDTGELFF.

CDR3 nucleotides: TGTGCCAGCAGCGCCGGGACAGGAGGCAATCAGCCCCAGCATTTT. Its protein is CASSAGTGGNQPQHF. The chain joins TRBV16 to TRBJ1-5; TRBD1 matches 8 bases. V lost 5 bases to trimming and J lost 2 bases; unmatched junction nucleotides: 5. The V gene's germline CDR1 is KGHSY and CDR2 FQNENV. CDR3 size: 15 residues. The full variable domain, with the rest looked up from reference TRBV16 and TRBJ1-5, is GEEVAQTPKHLVRGEGQKAKLYCAPIKGHSYVFWYQQVLKNEFKFLISFQNENVFDETGMPKERFSAKCLPNSPCSLEIQATKLEDSAVYFCASSAGTGGNQPQHFGDGTRLSIL.

CDR3 in DNA: TGCGCCAGCAGCCTGTCTCCAGGGGGAGTGGGCAATCAGCCCCAGCATTTT. Translating it yields CASSLSPGGVGNQPQHF. This sequence joins TRBV5-1 and TRBJ1-5, with 7 nucleotides matching TRBD1. The CDR3 has 17 residues. The V gene end was trimmed by 4 bases and the J gene end by 2 bases; junction bases not matched to a gene: 12. Germline CDR1 is SGHRS and CDR2 is YFSETQ.

This chain links TRBV28 with TRBJ1-4, with 7 positions matching TRBD1. The junction had 6 bases not matched to a gene; V was cut back by 5 bases and J by 0 bases. Germline V CDR1 and CDR2: MDHEN, SYDVKM. The CDR3 has 16 amino acids. The CDR3 DNA reads TGTGCCAGCAGTCAACAGGGGTCAGCAACTAATGAAAAACTGTTTTTT. Its protein is CASSQQGSATNEKLFF.